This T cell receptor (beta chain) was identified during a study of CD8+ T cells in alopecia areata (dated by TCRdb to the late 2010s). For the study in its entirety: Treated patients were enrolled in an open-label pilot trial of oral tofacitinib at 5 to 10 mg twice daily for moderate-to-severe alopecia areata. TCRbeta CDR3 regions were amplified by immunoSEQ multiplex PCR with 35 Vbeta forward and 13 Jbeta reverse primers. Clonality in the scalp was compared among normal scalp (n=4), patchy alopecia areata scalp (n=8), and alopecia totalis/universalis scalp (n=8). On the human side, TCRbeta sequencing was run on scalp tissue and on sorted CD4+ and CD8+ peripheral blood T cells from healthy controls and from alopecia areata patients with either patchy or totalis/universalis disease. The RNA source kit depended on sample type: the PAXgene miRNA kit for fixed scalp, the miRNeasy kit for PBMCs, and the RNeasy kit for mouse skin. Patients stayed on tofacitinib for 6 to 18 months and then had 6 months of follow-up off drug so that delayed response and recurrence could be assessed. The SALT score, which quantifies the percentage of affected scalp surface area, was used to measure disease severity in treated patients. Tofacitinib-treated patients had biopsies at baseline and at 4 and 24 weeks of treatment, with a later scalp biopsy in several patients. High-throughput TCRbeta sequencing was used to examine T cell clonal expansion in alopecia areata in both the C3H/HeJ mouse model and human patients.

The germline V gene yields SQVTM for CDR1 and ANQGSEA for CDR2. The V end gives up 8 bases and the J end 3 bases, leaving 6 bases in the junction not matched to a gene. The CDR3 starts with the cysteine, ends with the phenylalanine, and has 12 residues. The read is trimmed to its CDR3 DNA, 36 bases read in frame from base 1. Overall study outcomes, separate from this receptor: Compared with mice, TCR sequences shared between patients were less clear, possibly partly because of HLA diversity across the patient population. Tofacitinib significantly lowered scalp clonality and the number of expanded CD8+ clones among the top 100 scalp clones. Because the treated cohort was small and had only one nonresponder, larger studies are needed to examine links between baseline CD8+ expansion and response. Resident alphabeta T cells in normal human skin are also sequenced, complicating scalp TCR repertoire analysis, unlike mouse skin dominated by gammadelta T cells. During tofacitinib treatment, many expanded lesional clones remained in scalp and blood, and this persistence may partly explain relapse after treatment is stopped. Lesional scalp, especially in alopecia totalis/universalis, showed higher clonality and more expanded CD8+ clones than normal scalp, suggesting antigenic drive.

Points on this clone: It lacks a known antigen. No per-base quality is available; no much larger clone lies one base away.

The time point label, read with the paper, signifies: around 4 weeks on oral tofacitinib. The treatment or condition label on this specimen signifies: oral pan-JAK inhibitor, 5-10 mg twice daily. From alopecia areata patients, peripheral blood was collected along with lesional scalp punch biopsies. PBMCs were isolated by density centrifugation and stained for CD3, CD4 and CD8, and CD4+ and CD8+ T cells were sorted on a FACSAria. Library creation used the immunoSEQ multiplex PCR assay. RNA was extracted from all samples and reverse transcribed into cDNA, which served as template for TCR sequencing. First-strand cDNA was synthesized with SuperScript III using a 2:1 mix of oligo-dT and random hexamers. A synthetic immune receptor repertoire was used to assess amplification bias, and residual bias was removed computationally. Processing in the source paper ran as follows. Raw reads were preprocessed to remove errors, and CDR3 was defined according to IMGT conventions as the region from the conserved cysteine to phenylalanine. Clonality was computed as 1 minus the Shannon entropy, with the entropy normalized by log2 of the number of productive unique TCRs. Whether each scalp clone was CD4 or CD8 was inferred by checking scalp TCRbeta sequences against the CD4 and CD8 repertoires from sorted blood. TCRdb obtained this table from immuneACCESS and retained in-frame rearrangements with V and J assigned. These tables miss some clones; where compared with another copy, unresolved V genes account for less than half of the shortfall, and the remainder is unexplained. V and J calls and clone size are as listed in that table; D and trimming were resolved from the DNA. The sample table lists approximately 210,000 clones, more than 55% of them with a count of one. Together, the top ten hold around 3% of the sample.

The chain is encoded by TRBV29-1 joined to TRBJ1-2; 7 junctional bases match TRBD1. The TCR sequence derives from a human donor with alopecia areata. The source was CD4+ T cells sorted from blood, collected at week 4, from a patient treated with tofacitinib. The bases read TGCAGCTCTTGGCAGGGGGACTATGGCTACACCTTC. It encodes CSSWQGDYGYTF.